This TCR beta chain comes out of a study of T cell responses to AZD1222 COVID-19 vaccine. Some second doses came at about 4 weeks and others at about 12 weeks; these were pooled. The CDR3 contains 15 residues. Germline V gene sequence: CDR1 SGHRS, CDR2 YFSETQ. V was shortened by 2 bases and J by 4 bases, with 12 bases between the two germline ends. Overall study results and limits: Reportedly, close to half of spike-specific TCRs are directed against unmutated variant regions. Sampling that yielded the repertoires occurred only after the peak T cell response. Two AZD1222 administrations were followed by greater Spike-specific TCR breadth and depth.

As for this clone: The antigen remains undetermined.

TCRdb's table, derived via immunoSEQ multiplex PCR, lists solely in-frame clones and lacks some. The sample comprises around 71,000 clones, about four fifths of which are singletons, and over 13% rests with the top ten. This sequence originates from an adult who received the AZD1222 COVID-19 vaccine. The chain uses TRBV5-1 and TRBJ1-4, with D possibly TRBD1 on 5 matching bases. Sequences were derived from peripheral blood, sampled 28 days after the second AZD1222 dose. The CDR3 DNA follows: TGCGCCAGCAGCTTCGGACACGGCGATAATGAAAAACTGTTTTTT. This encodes CASSFGHGDNEKLFF.